Each of the 5 T cell receptor beta chains below was sequenced from the same sample in a study of blood T cell repertoires in COVID-19. The data were produced by immunoSEQ multiplex PCR, yet TCRdb's version contains in-frame clones alone and is incomplete. Here the sample spans fewer than 250,000 clones, roughly 80% being singletons. Material: peripheral blood. The receptors derive from a man in his fifties or sixties with acute or convalescent COVID-19.

CDR3 amino acids: CASSSPLIPGDRISYEQYF. CDR3 sequence (DNA): TGTGCCAGCTCCTCTCCCCTCATTCCGGGGGACAGGATTTCCTACGAGCAGTACTTC. V gene TRBV18 combines with J gene TRBJ2-7, with TRBD1 matching 8 bases. Trimming at V came to 6 bases and at J to 1 base, leaving 20 bases not matched to a gene. Germline V gene lookup returns CDR1 KGHSH and CDR2 LQKENI. The CDR3 covers 19 residues.

This CDR3 is CASSFQTGATGELFF. CDR3 in DNA: TGTGCCAGCAGCTTCCAAACAGGGGCCACCGGGGAGCTGTTTTTT. V and J are TRBV7-9 and TRBJ2-2; 7 bases agree with TRBD1. The CDR3 consists of 15 residues. The V gene end was trimmed by 3 bases and the J gene end by 4 bases; junction bases not matched to a gene: 5. The germline V gene encodes CDR1 SEHNR and CDR2 FQNEAQ (reference sequence).

The rearrangement joins TRBV25-1 to TRBJ2-7, with D possibly matching TRBD1 (5 bases). Germline V gives CDR1 MGHDK, CDR2 SYGVNS. The CDR3 runs to 14 residues. Trimming took off 5 bases at V and 6 bases at J, with 17 bases between the two ends. DNA for the CDR3: TGTGCCAGCAGTAAGAAGGGGCAGGGTGGCGAGCAGTACTTC. It codes for CASSKKGQGGEQYF.

A single count supports this clone. The chain links TRBV10-3 to TRBJ1-2; no definite D call. Trimming took 5 bases from V and 5 from J, leaving 18 bases between them. The CDR3 spans 15 residues. Germline V gene lookup returns CDR1 ENHRY and CDR2 SYGVKD. CDR3 sequence reads: CAISPRPGSEYGYTF. In DNA, the CDR3 is TGTGCCATCAGTCCCCGGCCGGGATCGGAGTATGGCTACACCTTC.

The CDR3 loop is CAISESGTANQPQHF. CDR3 coding DNA: TGTGCCATCAGTGAGTCCGGGACAGCTAATCAGCCCCAGCATTTT. The rearrangement joins TRBV10-3 to TRBJ1-5; 7 positions agree with TRBD1. J lost 4 bases, V lost 0 bases, and 3 bases had no gene match. Germline assignment: CDR1 ENHRY and CDR2 SYGVKD. This CDR3 is 15 amino acids long.